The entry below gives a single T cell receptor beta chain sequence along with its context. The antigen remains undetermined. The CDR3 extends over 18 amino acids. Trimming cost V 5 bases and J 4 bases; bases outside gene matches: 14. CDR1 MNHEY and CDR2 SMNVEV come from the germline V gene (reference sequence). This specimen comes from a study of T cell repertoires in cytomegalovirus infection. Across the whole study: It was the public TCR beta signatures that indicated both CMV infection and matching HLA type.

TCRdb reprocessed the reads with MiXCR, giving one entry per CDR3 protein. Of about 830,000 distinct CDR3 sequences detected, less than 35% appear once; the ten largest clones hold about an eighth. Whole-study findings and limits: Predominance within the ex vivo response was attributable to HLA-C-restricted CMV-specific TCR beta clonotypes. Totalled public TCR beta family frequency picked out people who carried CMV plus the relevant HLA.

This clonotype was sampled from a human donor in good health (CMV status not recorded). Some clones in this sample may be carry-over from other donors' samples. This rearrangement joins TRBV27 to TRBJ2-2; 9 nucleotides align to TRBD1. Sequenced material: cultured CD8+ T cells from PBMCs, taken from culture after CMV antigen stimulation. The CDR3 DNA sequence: TGTGCCAGCAGTCCTGAACCGGGGACAGGGTTGGGCACCGGGGAGCTGTTTTTT. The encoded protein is CASSPEPGTGLGTGELFF.